The present entry profiles one TCR beta chain with its context. Its antigen is as yet unknown. V lost 5 bases and J 0 bases, leaving 11 bases between the germline ends. The CDR3 is 14 amino acids. Germline CDR1 reads MNHEY; CDR2 reads SMNVEV (reference sequence). The study sampled nominally healthy donors, though unrecorded immune exposures were likely. This sample was taken from a study of cytomegalovirus exposure and HLA in healthy donors. Study-level points and caveats: Upon later analysis, HLA-associated TCR beta chains proved more clonally expanded than other, equally common chains.

PCR employed 60 Vbeta and 13 Jbeta primers. This table comes from immunoSEQ multiplex PCR, and its TCRdb copy is limited to in-frame clones, with some not included. The table has fewer than 150,000 clones, over 65% seen once; the top ten hold around a tenth. The origin of this receptor is a woman in her fifties or sixties in good health and CMV-seropositive. The sample consisted of PBMCs. The chain couples TRBV27 to TRBJ2-7; D uncertain. In DNA, the CDR3 is TGTGCCAGCAGTCCAGACCCTAGCTCCTACGAGCAGTACTTC. Protein product: CASSPDPSSYEQYF.